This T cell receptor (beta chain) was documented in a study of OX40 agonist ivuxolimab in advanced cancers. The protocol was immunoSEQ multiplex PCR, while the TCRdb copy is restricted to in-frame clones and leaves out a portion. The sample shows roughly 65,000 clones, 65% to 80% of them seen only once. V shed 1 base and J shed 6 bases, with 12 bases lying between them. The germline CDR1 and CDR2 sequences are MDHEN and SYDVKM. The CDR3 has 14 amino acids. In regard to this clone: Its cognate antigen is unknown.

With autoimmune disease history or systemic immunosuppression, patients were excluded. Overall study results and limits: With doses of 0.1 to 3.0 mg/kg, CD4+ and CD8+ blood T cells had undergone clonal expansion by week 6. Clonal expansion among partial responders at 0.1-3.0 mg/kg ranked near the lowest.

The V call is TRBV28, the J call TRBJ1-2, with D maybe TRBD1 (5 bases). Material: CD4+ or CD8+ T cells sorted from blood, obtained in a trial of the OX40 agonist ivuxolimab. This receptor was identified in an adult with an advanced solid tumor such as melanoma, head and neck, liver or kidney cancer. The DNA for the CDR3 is TGTGCCAGCAGTTTATACAATCAGGGAAATGGCTACACCTTC. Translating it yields CASSLYNQGNGYTF.